The TCR beta chain described here comes from a study of shared clonotypes between healthy human individuals. Study results and limitations: Researchers found naive subsets generally carried larger estimated richness than memory subsets. The authors sampled blood alone, and tissue repertoires likely differ.

About this clone itself: What it binds is not known.

Only in-frame clones appear in the TCRdb table, and some are missing; sequencing was by immunoSEQ multiplex PCR. The table shows 2 million to 2.5 million clones, with 85% to 95% occurring only once. Germline values: CDR1 MNHNY, CDR2 SVGAGI (reference sequence). Trimming left V 5 bases short and J 3 bases short, with 8 bases between. This CDR3 spans 12 amino acids. Each sample came from a Caucasian adult donor living in Nashville, Tennessee. The sample was naive CD4+ T cells from PBMCs. The subset denotes: CD45RA+ positively selected. This TCR came from a man aged 18 to 29 in good health. Some clones in this sample may be carry-over from other donors' samples. This chain connects TRBV6-6 to TRBJ2-7, with D tentatively TRBD1 (6 bases). The CDR3 is CASSTGFYEQYF. The CDR3, as DNA: TGTGCCAGCAGTACAGGGTTCTACGAGCAGTACTTC.